This T cell receptor beta chain appears in the sequencing data of a study of blood T cell repertoires in COVID-19. Turning to the study itself: Samples came from the United States, Italy and Spain, spanning acute and convalescent COVID-19. Nucleic acid was either cDNA or gDNA, and it came from T cells, B-cell-depleted T cells, or PBMCs.

The CDR3 is 13 residues long. V shed 6 bases, J shed 2 bases, and the junction held 1 base outside the gene matches. The germline V gene encodes CDR1 KGHSH and CDR2 LQKENI. Per the original methods: Estimation of nucleated cell counts was performed using reference gene primer amplification. Data came from immunoSEQ multiplex PCR; TCRdb stores just in-frame clones and leaves some out. D and trimming come from the DNA, and the V and J calls and clone size come from that table. The table includes under 150,000 clones, over 80% detected once. The gene calls are TRBV18 and TRBJ1-2; 9 bases align to TRBD1. This sequence originates from a woman between 35 and 50 years old with active or convalescent COVID-19. What was sequenced was peripheral blood. For the CDR3, the DNA is TGTGCCAGCTCCGGACAGGGGAACTATGGCTACACCTTC. It is translated as CASSGQGNYGYTF.